Presented here are 5 T cell receptor beta chains from one specimen sequenced in a study of blood T cell repertoires in COVID-19. Produced via immunoSEQ multiplex PCR; TCRdb's table is partial and in-frame only. The sample shows about 290,000 clones, around four fifths of them seen only once. The sample consisted of peripheral blood. The receptor source for this set is a woman aged 50 to 60 with active or convalescent COVID-19.

The rearrangement links TRBV2 to TRBJ2-2; D may be TRBD1 (6 bases). This CDR3 is built from 14 residues. Germline CDR1 and CDR2: SNHLY and FYNNEI. V was trimmed by 3 bases and J by 5 bases, leaving 10 bases between them. The chain's CDR3 is CASSENRVTGELFF. In DNA form, the CDR3 reads TGTGCCAGCAGTGAGAACAGGGTGACCGGGGAGCTGTTTTTT.

CDR3 residues: CASSATGYGYTF. The DNA of the CDR3 is TGTGCCAGCAGCGCGACAGGCTATGGCTACACCTTC. The genes are TRBV25-1 and TRBJ1-2; D perhaps matches TRBD1 (6 bases). CDR3 length: 12 residues. Trimming took 6 bases from V and 4 from J, leaving 9 bases between them. Germline V gene data show CDR1 as MGHDK and CDR2 as SYGVNS.

As DNA, the CDR3 is TGTGCCAGCTCACGTGAGGCAGGGGAAGTGATGTTTTTT. Encoded protein: CASSREAGEVMFF. The chain couples TRBV18 to TRBJ1-4; a weak D match, TRBD1 (6 bases). V lost 4 bases to trimming and J lost 15 bases, with 18 bases between them. CDR3 size: 13 residues. The germline V gene encodes CDR1 KGHSH and CDR2 LQKENI.

V usage is TRBV6-5 and J usage is TRBJ1-4, with D uncertain. There are 14 residues in the CDR3. The V gene's germline CDR1 is MNHEY and CDR2 SVGAGI. V lost 6 bases and J 0 bases, leaving 8 bases between the germline ends. CDR3 sequence: CASRLIATNEKLFF. CDR3 sequence (DNA): TGTGCCAGCAGGCTAATTGCAACTAATGAAAAACTGTTTTTT.

The chain joins TRBV7-2 to TRBJ2-1; D gene unclear. This CDR3 region has 12 residues. Trimming took 0 bases from V and 9 from J, leaving 6 bases between them. The V gene's germline CDR1 is SGHTA and CDR2 FQGNSA. CDR3 sequence: CASSLARGEQFF. Here the CDR3 DNA reads TGTGCCAGCAGCTTAGCGCGTGGTGAGCAGTTCTTC.